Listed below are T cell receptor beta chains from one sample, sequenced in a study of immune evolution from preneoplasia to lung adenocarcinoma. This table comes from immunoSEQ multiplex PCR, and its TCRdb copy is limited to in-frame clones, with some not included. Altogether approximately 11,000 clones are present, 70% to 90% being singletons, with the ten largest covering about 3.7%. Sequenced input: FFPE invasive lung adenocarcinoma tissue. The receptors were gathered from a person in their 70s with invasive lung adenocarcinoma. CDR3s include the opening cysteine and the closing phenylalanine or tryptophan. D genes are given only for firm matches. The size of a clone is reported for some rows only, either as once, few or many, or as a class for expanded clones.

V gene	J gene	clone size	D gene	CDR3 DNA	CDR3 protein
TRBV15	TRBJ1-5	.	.	TGTGCCACCAGCACAATAAACAGGATTAAGCCCCAGCATTTT	CATSTINRIKPQHF
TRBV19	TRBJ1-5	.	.	TGTGCCAGTAGAACCGGACGAAGCAATCAGCCCCAGCATTTT	CASRTGRSNQPQHF
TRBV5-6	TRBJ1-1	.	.	TGTGCCAGCAGCTTGGTCGCTAGGCCTGAAGCTTTCTTT	CASSLVARPEAFF
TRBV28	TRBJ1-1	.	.	TGTGCCAGCAGAACGACGGGCGACGAAGCTTTCTTT	CASRTTGDEAFF
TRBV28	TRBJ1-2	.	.	TGTGCCAGCAGTTTGGAAGGCAAGGTCTATGGCTACACCTTC	CASSLEGKVYGYTF
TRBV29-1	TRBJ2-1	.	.	TGCAGCGTCGAGGAACTTAGCGGCAATGAGCAGTTCTTC	CSVEELSGNEQFF
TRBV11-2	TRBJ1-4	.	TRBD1	TGTGCCAGCAGCTTAGATGGGACAGGGCAAGAAAAACTGTTTTTT	CASSLDGTGQEKLFF
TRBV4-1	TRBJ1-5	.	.	TGCGCCAGCAGCCAAGGTCAGCGCAATCAGCCCCAGCATTTT	CASSQGQRNQPQHF
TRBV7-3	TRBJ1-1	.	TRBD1	TGTGCCAGCAGTCCTGACAGGGCAACTGAAGCTTTCTTT	CASSPDRATEAFF
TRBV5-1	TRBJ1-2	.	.	TGCGCCAGCAGCTCGGAGGGTTTCCACTATGGCTACACCTTC	CASSSEGFHYGYTF
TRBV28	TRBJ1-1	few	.	TGTGCCAGCAGTACCGCCCGGGCGGGGGACACTGAAGCTTTCTTT	CASSTARAGDTEAFF
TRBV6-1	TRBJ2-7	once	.	TGTGCCAGCAGTGAGCGACAGGCGTACGAGCAGTACTTC	CASSERQAYEQYF
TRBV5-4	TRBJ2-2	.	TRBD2	TGTGCCAGCAGCTTGAACAGCGGGACCAACACCGGGGAGCTGTTTTTT	CASSLNSGTNTGELFF
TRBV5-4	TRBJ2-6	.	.	TGTGCCTCCTCTGGGGCCAACGTCCTGACTTTC	CASSGANVLTF
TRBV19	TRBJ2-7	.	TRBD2	TGTGCCAGTAGTCGCCCGGGACTAGCGGGAGGGCCGAGGGAGCAGTACTTC	CASSRPGLAGGPREQYF
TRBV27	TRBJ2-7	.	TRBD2	TGTGCCAGCAGTTTGGGACTAGCGACCGACGAGCAGTACTTC	CASSLGLATDEQYF
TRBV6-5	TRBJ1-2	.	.	TGTGCCAGCAGTTACGACACAAACTTTGACTATGGCTACACCTTC	CASSYDTNFDYGYTF
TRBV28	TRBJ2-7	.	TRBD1	TGTGCCAGCAGTTTACCCGCAGGGGGCGGATACGAGCAGTACTTC	CASSLPAGGGYEQYF
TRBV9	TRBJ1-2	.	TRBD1	TGTGCCAGCAGCGTTTATGACAGGGTGGGGAAGTATGGCTACACCTTC	CASSVYDRVGKYGYTF
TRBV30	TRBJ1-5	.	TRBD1	TGTGCATCGGGACAGAATAGCAATCAGCCCCAGCATTTT	CASGQNSNQPQHF
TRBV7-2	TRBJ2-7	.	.	TGTGCCAGCAGCCAACAGGGCACGGGACACTACGAGCAGTACTTC	CASSQQGTGHYEQYF
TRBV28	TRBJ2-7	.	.	TGTGCCAGCAGTACTATGTCAGCGCGGACTGGCCCCCATTACTACGAGCAGTACTTC	CASSTMSARTGPHYYEQYF
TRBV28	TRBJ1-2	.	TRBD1	TGTGCCAGCAGTTCACTGGACAGGAGAACGCCCTATGGCTACACCTTC	CASSSLDRRTPYGYTF
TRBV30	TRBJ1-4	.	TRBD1	TGTGCCTGGAGTGGGTTACCGGGACAGGAAAAACTGTTTTTT	CAWSGLPGQEKLFF
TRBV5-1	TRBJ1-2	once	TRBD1	TGCGCCAGCAGCTTGGCCCTCAGACAGGGTCGTGGCTACACCTTC	CASSLALRQGRGYTF
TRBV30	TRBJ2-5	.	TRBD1	TGTGCCTGGAGTGTCTGGGGACAGGGGGTGACCCAGTACTTC	CAWSVWGQGVTQYF
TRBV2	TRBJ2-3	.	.	TGTGCCAGCAGTGTCGACAAAATCACAGATACGCAGTATTTT	CASSVDKITDTQYF
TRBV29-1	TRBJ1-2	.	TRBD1	TGCAGCGTTGCCCCGGGACAGGGGGTAGTGGGTTATGGCTACACCTTC	CSVAPGQGVVGYGYTF
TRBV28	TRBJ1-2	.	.	TGTGCCAGCAGTTTACTGGGGCAGGGCAACTATGGCTACACCTTC	CASSLLGQGNYGYTF
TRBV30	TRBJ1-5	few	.	TGTGCCTGGAGTGCCGGGGCAAGCAATCAGCCCCAGCATTTT	CAWSAGASNQPQHF
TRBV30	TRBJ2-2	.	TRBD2	TGTGCCTGGACTCTATCAGGACTAGCCACCGCGAGTAAGCTGTTTTTT	CAWTLSGLATASKLFF
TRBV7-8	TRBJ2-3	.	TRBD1	TGTGCCAGCAGCCCCTCCGGGACAGGGGGCGCGTTGGAAGAGTATTTT	CASSPSGTGGALEEYF
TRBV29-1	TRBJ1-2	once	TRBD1	TGCAGCGTTGAAGAACCTCCGGGACAGGAGAGAAACTATGGCTACACCTTC	CSVEEPPGQERNYGYTF
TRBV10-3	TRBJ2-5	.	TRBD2	TGTGCCATCAGTGCCGGACTAGAAGAGACCCAGTACTTC	CAISAGLEETQYF
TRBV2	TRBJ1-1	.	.	TGTGCCAGCACTGGGCAGGGAGGACGGAACACTGAAGCTTTCTTT	CASTGQGGRNTEAFF
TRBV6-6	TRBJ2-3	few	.	TGTGCCAGCAGCCCACATCCAGATACGCAGTATTTT	CASSPHPDTQYF
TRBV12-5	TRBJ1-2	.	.	TGTGCTTGGGGAAGGGACTCCCATGGCTACACCTTC	CAWGRDSHGYTF
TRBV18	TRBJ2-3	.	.	TGTGCCAGCTCACCACCGGGTACGGTCCCTAGCACAGATACGCAGTATTTT	CASSPPGTVPSTDTQYF
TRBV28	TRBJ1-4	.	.	TGTGCCAGCAGGACAGGATGGGAAAAACTGTTTTTT	CASRTGWEKLFF
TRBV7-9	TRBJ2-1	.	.	TGTGCCAGCAGCTTAGCCCCCAGGGCAGGTGAGCAGTTCTTC	CASSLAPRAGEQFF
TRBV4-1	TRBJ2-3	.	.	TGCGCCAGCGACCAGGGGTGGGGGTCCACAGATACGCAGTATTTT	CASDQGWGSTDTQYF
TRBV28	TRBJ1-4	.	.	TGTGCCAGCAGTTTATTGGGAGGTAAAGAAAAACTGTTTTTT	CASSLLGGKEKLFF
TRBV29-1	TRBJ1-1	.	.	TGCAGCGTTCGGAGGCGGACTGAAGCTTTCTTT	CSVRRRTEAFF
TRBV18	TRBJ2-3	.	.	TGTGCCAGCTCCCCTAGAGCGGAAGATACGCAGTATTTT	CASSPRAEDTQYF
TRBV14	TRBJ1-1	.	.	TGTGCCAGCAGCCTTCTACAGGGAACTGAAGCTTTCTTT	CASSLLQGTEAFF
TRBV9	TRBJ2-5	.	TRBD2	TGTGCCAGCAGCGTAGAACCGGGACTAGTGGGGGAGACCCAGTACTTC	CASSVEPGLVGETQYF
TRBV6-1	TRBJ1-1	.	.	TGTGCCAGCAGTGAAGGCTCGAGACCTGAAGCTTTCTTT	CASSEGSRPEAFF
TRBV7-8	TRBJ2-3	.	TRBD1	TGTGCCAGCAGCTTACAGGGGGCTGCGCAGTATTTT	CASSLQGAAQYF
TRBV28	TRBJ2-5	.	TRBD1	TGTGCCAGCAGTTTGGGACAGCCGTACCAAGAGACCCAGTACTTC	CASSLGQPYQETQYF
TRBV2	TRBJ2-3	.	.	TGTGCCAGCAGGGTGCTTCAGGGCCCCGATACGCAGTATTTT	CASRVLQGPDTQYF
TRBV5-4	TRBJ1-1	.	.	TGTGCCAGCACTTACCTGGGGATGAACACTGAAGCTTTCTTT	CASTYLGMNTEAFF
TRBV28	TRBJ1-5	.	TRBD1	TGTGCCAGCAGTTCCACCGGGACAGGGTATCAGCCCCAGCATTTT	CASSSTGTGYQPQHF
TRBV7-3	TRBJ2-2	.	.	TGTGCCAGCAGCTTAACATCGCGGGGACGCACCGGGGAGCTGTTTTTT	CASSLTSRGRTGELFF
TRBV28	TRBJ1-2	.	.	TGTGCCAGCAGTTTAGGGGATAGACGGATTAACTATGGCTACACCTTC	CASSLGDRRINYGYTF